These 21 T cell receptor beta chains came from one sample sequenced in a study of OX40 agonist ivuxolimab in advanced cancers. Profiling relied on immunoSEQ multiplex PCR, and the TCRdb table lists in-frame clones only, not all of them. The repertoire has over 100,000 clones, around 91% of them found once; the top ten carry around 0.53%. Sample: CD4+ or CD8+ T cells sorted from blood, taken in a trial of the OX40 agonist ivuxolimab. These receptors were taken from an adult with an advanced solid tumor such as melanoma, head and neck, liver or kidney cancer.

In regard to this clone: Within the sample, other DNA sequences also encode this same CDR3. The chain combines TRBV5-6 with TRBJ1-5; D is unclear. The CDR3 loop spans 13 amino acids. CDR1 is SGHDT and CDR2 is YYEEEE in the germline V gene. Trimming pared 0 bases from V and 4 bases from J, leaving 5 bases between. DNA for the CDR3: TGTGCCAGCAGCTTGGGTCCGAATCAGCCCCAGCATTTT. It yields the protein CASSLGPNQPQHF.

This chain joins TRBV30 and TRBJ1-1; D might be TRBD1 (5 bases). Germline CDR1 and CDR2: GTSNPN and SVGIG (reference sequence). The CDR3 extends over 14 amino acids. The CDR3 DNA sequence: TGTGCGTGGGGGTGGGGTTATTCCCCACCCGAAGCTTTCTTT. Translated, it gives CAWGWGYSPPEAFF.

This rearrangement joins TRBV6-5 to TRBJ2-1; 8 nucleotides agree with TRBD2. The CDR3 length is 13 residues. Germline CDR1 and CDR2: MNHEY and SVGAGI. V shed 6 bases, J shed 9 bases, and the junction held 7 bases outside the gene matches. DNA for the CDR3: TGTGCCAGCAGGGTAGCGGGGAGGGGTGAGCAGTTCTTC. It translates to CASRVAGRGEQFF.

V and J are TRBV27 and TRBJ1-1, with D perhaps matching TRBD1 (6 bases). Germline CDR1 MNHEY, CDR2 SMNVEV (reference sequence). The V and J ends lost 6 bases and 0 bases respectively, with 17 bases between them. The CDR3 runs to 16 residues. The CDR3 nucleotides read TGTGCCAGCAGCGATTCGGTGGGACACATGAACACTGAAGCTTTCTTT. Its translation: CASSDSVGHMNTEAFF.

J is TRBJ2-2 and V is TRBV7-9, with D maybe TRBD1 (5 bases). CDR3 length: 18 residues. Germline-derived CDR1 and CDR2 are SEHNR and FQNEAQ (reference sequence). Trimming left V 2 bases short and J 5 bases short, with 21 bases between. The CDR3, as DNA: TGTGCCAGCAGCTTAAGGGTTATGATCCAGGGCATAACCGGGGAGCTGTTTTTT. Translation: CASSLRVMIQGITGELFF. Combining the CDR3 with reference TRBV7-9 and TRBJ2-2 gives the whole variable domain DTGVSQNPRHKITKRGQNVTFRCDPISEHNRLYWYRQTLGQGPEFLTYFQNEAQLEKSRLLSDRFSAERPKGSFSTLEIQRTEQGDSAMYLCASSLRVMIQGITGELFFGEGSRLTVL.

This chain uses TRBV7-9 with TRBJ2-1; D may correspond to TRBD1 or TRBD2 (6 bases each). Germline assignment: CDR1 SEHNR and CDR2 FQNEAQ (reference sequence). CDR3 length: 15 residues. Between the trimmed V and J ends, which lost 5 bases and 0 bases, there was a span of 11 bases. The CDR3 DNA reads as TGTGCCAGCAGCCTACAGGGACTCTCCTACAATGAGCAGTTCTTC. Its protein product is CASSLQGLSYNEQFF.

V and J are TRBV19 and TRBJ2-3; no firm D call. The CDR3 is made up of 11 amino acids. CDR1 and CDR2 (germline): LNHDA, SQIVND (reference sequence). V shed 3 bases and J shed 6 bases, with 4 bases lying between them. The CDR3 loop is CASSILDTQYF. CDR3 nucleotide sequence: TGTGCCAGTAGTATCCTGGATACGCAGTATTTT. Variable domain in full (rest from reference TRBV19 and TRBJ2-3): DGGITQSPKYLFRKEGQNVTLSCEQNLNHDAMYWYRQDPGQGLRLIYYSQIVNDFQKGDIAEGYSVSREKKESFPLTVTSAQKNPTAFYLCASSILDTQYFGPGTRLTVL.

The chain recombines TRBV14 with TRBJ2-3; 13 bases line up with TRBD2. From germline, CDR1 is SGHDN and CDR2 FVKESK. The CDR3 is 22 amino acids. The J segment lost 0 bases and the V segment lost 3 bases, leaving 18 bases of the junction unmatched. The CDR3: CASSHLPPLAGGKSSSTDTQYF. CDR3 bases: TGTGCCAGCAGCCACCTCCCACCACTAGCGGGGGGGAAATCCTCTAGCACAGATACGCAGTATTTT.

The V call is TRBV7-3, the J call TRBJ2-2; D could derive from TRBD1 or TRBD2 (5 bases each). The CDR3 runs to 14 residues. Per germline, CDR1 SGHTA and CDR2 FQGTGA. The ends were cut back, 8 bases at V and 6 bases at J, with 16 bases in the middle. The CDR3 nucleotides are TGTGCCAGCGGGACCGCTAGGACGGCCGGGGAGCTGTTTTTT. Protein product: CASGTARTAGELFF.

The chain carries TRBV30 and TRBJ1-5; the match to TRBD1 covers 7 bases. This CDR3 has 16 residues. Unmatched junction bases numbered 14, after V lost 2 bases and J lost 7 bases. The germline CDR1 and CDR2 sequences are GTSNPN and SVGIG (reference sequence). The CDR3 reads CAWSRRQGMGEQPQHF. DNA for the CDR3: TGTGCCTGGAGTCGACGACAGGGAATGGGGGAACAGCCCCAGCATTTT.

The chain couples TRBV28 to TRBJ2-3, with no clear D. In germline, CDR1 is MDHEN, CDR2 SYDVKM. Between the trimmed V and J ends, which lost 6 bases and 2 bases, there was a span of 6 bases. This CDR3 is built from 12 residues. In nucleotides, the CDR3 is TGTGCCAGCAGACTGAACACAGATACGCAGTATTTT. It yields the protein CASRLNTDTQYF.

The J gene is TRBJ2-3, the V gene TRBV5-4; D possibly matches TRBD1 or TRBD2 (5 bases each). V was shortened by 4 bases and J by 3 bases, with 15 bases between the two germline ends. The CDR3 length is 15 residues. Germline assignment: CDR1 SGHNT and CDR2 YYREEE (reference sequence). The CDR3 region has the DNA TGTGCCAGCAGCCCGACGGGGCCAGGGACAGATACGCAGTATTTT. Translated: CASSPTGPGTDTQYF.

The chain links TRBV28 to TRBJ2-7; 7 bases fit TRBD1. V shed 6 bases and J 3 bases; nucleotides not matched to a gene: 11. The CDR3 has 15 residues. Germline V gene lookup returns CDR1 MDHEN and CDR2 SYDVKM. The CDR3: CASSPGTAQVYEQYF. In DNA, the CDR3 is TGTGCCAGCAGCCCAGGGACAGCACAAGTCTACGAGCAGTACTTC.

The genes are TRBV15 and TRBJ2-3, with D hard to call. Germline CDR1 is LNHNV and CDR2 is YYDKDF (reference sequence). CDR3 length equals 13 residues. V lost 2 bases and J lost 5, with 8 bases in between. The CDR3 DNA reads TGTGCCACCAGCAGACTCCTTCAAGATACGCAGTATTTT. The encoded protein is CATSRLLQDTQYF. The variable domain in full, with the rest retrieved from reference TRBV15 and TRBJ2-3, is DAMVIQNPRYQVTQFGKPVTLSCSQTLNHNVMYWYQQKSSQAPKLLFHYYDKDFNNEADTPDNFQSRRPNTSFCFLDIRSPGLGDTAMYLCATSRLLQDTQYFGPGTRLTVL.

This clone was seen only once. The chain employs TRBV5-6 and TRBJ2-7; 7 nucleotides match TRBD1. V lost 7 bases, J lost 6 bases, and 4 bases stayed unmatched. This CDR3 has 11 residues. Germline V CDR1 and CDR2: SGHDT, YYEEEE. CDR3 protein: CASSSGGEQYF. CDR3 coding DNA: TGTGCCAGCTCCTCAGGGGGCGAGCAGTACTTC.

V and J are TRBV7-9 and TRBJ1-1, with D perhaps TRBD1 (6 bases). Trimming cost V 6 bases and J 8 bases, with 16 bases left between them. Per germline, CDR1 SEHNR and CDR2 FQNEAQ (reference sequence). The CDR3 spans 13 residues. The CDR3 protein is CASRRDTRGEAFF. The CDR3 DNA is TGTGCCAGCAGACGGGACACCAGAGGGGAAGCTTTCTTT.

The rearrangement uses TRBV7-2 and TRBJ2-7, with unresolved D. This CDR3 comprises 15 residues. Germline CDR1 and CDR2: SGHTA and FQGNSA. Between the trimmed V and J ends, which lost 1 base and 4 bases, there was a span of 14 bases. CDR3 in amino acids: CASSLVGILPYEQYF. CDR3 bases: TGTGCCAGCAGCTTAGTAGGCATTTTACCTTACGAGCAGTACTTC.

This CDR3 is CASSLAGNQPQHF. The CDR3 nucleotides read TGTGCCAGCAGCTTGGCAGGGAATCAGCCCCAGCATTTT. The chain employs TRBV5-4 and TRBJ1-5; tentative D call: TRBD1 (5 bases). V lost 0 bases to trimming and J lost 4 bases, with 5 bases between them. CDR3 size: 13 residues. Germline values: CDR1 SGHNT, CDR2 YYREEE (reference sequence).

The CDR3 here is CAWTKKRGGLYEQYF. The CDR3 region has the DNA TGTGCCTGGACCAAAAAGCGGGGGGGCCTCTACGAGCAGTACTTC. This sequence joins TRBV30 and TRBJ2-5, with 10 bases identical to TRBD2. The end of the DNA fits TRBJ2-7 better, so the J call may be wrong. The CDR3 is 15 amino acids. Germline values: CDR1 GTSNPN, CDR2 SVGIG (reference sequence).

The rearrangement links TRBV19 to TRBJ1-5; D is unclear. The germline CDR1 and CDR2 sequences are LNHDA and SQIVND (reference sequence). CDR3 length equals 12 residues. Trimming cost V 1 base and J 3 bases, with 1 base left between them. The CDR3 is CASSIVNQPQHF. The DNA for the CDR3 is TGTGCCAGTAGTATAGTCAATCAGCCCCAGCATTTT.

The chain recombines TRBV5-1 with TRBJ2-5; TRBD2 matches 8 bases. V was pared by 5 bases and J by 1 base, with 4 bases of the junction left unmatched. Germline V gene sequence: CDR1 SGHRS, CDR2 YFSETQ. There are 14 residues in the CDR3. The CDR3 reads CASRAGGTQETQYF. DNA of the CDR3: TGCGCCAGCAGGGCGGGGGGTACCCAAGAGACCCAGTACTTC.